This passage covers 21 T cell receptor beta chains from one sample sequenced in a study of OX40 agonist ivuxolimab in advanced cancers. The table came from immunoSEQ multiplex PCR; TCRdb's copy has only in-frame clones and leaves some out. The data contain about 46,000 clones, around nine tenths of them singletons. The sample consisted of CD4+ or CD8+ T cells sorted from blood, taken in a trial of the OX40 agonist ivuxolimab. Receptors were obtained from an adult with an advanced solid tumor such as melanoma, head and neck, liver or kidney cancer.

The chain links TRBV4-3 to TRBJ1-4; D unresolved. V was trimmed by 0 bases and J by 12 bases, leaving 17 bases between them. The CDR3 is 15 residues long. Germline values: CDR1 LGHNA, CDR2 YSLEER. CDR3 nucleotides: TGCGCCAGCAGCCAAGACAGGCTATCCGGGAGGGAACTGTTTTTT. Its protein is CASSQDRLSGRELFF.

This sequence joins TRBV7-9 and TRBJ2-7; D may be TRBD1 (6 bases). Germline CDR1 is SEHNR and CDR2 is FQNEAQ (reference sequence). Trimming pared 5 bases from V and 0 bases from J, leaving 14 bases between. This CDR3 has 15 amino acids. The CDR3 loop is CASSLQGSSSYEQYF. The CDR3 DNA follows: TGTGCCAGCAGCCTGCAGGGGTCTAGCTCCTACGAGCAGTACTTC.

The chain couples TRBV7-8 to TRBJ2-1; the D gene is possibly TRBD2 (6 bases). V dropped 5 bases and J dropped 6 bases, with 14 bases sitting between them. Germline CDR1 is SGHVS and CDR2 is FQNEAQ. The CDR3 runs to 14 residues. The CDR3 DNA reads TGTGCCAGCAGCCCATTGGACTACAGCAATGAGCAGTTCTTC. Protein product: CASSPLDYSNEQFF. The variable domain in full, with the rest retrieved from reference TRBV7-8 and TRBJ2-1, is GAGVSQSPRYKVAKRGQDVALRCDPISGHVSLFWYQQALGQGPEFLTYFQNEAQLDKSGLPSDRFFAERPEGSVSTLKIQRTQQEDSAVYLCASSPLDYSNEQFFGPGTRLTVL.

The V and J genes are TRBV28 and TRBJ1-6; 7 nucleotides line up with TRBD1. The CDR3 runs 14 residues. The germline V gene encodes CDR1 MDHEN and CDR2 SYDVKM. Trimming removed 6 bases from V and 6 bases from J; junction bases left unmatched: 5. CDR3: CASSYRDSNSPLHF. The CDR3 DNA reads TGTGCCAGCAGCTACCGGGACAGTAATTCACCCCTCCACTTT.

The rearrangement links TRBV19 to TRBJ2-3, with 12 bases aligning to TRBD2. The trim removed 8 bases at V and 6 bases at J, leaving 9 bases unmatched. The CDR3 is made up of 15 amino acids. From germline, CDR1 is LNHDA and CDR2 SQIVND (reference sequence). The CDR3 loop reads CASSIGLAGSDTQYF. For the CDR3, the DNA is TGTGCCAGTTCCATAGGACTAGCGGGGTCCGATACGCAGTATTTT.

The V and J genes are TRBV10-3 and TRBJ1-6; D not certain. The length of the CDR3 is 13 residues. Germline loops: CDR1 ENHRY, CDR2 SYGVKD. V was cut by 7 bases and J by 8 bases, with 12 bases left in between. The CDR3 spells CAIKDSSDSPLHF. As DNA, the CDR3 is TGTGCCATCAAGGATAGTTCGGATTCACCCCTCCACTTT.

The CDR3 spells CASREQGWQTQPQHF. The CDR3 bases are TGTGCCAGCAGGGAACAGGGGTGGCAGACTCAGCCCCAGCATTTT. This sequence joins TRBV6-1 and TRBJ1-5, with 7 bases that match TRBD1. V gave up 6 bases and J gave up 6 bases; unmatched junction bases: 11. The CDR3 has 15 residues. Germline V gives CDR1 MNHNS, CDR2 SASEGT.

This clone was observed a few times. This chain uses TRBV30 with TRBJ2-7; the match to TRBD2 covers 7 bases. V gave up 0 bases and J gave up 4 bases; unmatched junction bases: 6. Germline loops: CDR1 GTSNPN, CDR2 SVGIG (reference sequence). The CDR3 is 14 amino acids. As DNA, the CDR3 is TGTGCCTGGAGTGTACCCGGGAGGCATTACGAGCAGTACTTC. This gives the protein CAWSVPGRHYEQYF.

This clone was found a few times. This chain connects TRBV5-1 to TRBJ1-6, with D hard to call. Germline V gives CDR1 SGHRS, CDR2 YFSETQ. There are 13 residues in the CDR3. V lost 5 bases to trimming and J lost 7 bases, with 10 bases between them. In nucleotides, the CDR3 is TGCGCCAGCAGTGACACAGTGAATTCACCCCTCCACTTT. Translated, it gives CASSDTVNSPLHF.

The rearrangement joins TRBV9 to TRBJ2-7; 7 positions match TRBD2. This CDR3 has 14 residues. Germline V lookup: CDR1 SGDLS, CDR2 YYNGEE. V shed 2 bases, J shed 0 bases, and the junction held 2 bases outside the gene matches. The CDR3 protein is CASSVGGSSYEQYF. In nucleotides, the CDR3 is TGTGCCAGCAGCGTCGGCGGGAGCTCCTACGAGCAGTACTTC.

The chain combines TRBV15 with TRBJ2-2; D not certain. The CDR3 sequence is 18 residues long. Looked up from germline, CDR1 is LNHNV and CDR2 is YYDKDF (reference sequence). The germline V and J ends were trimmed by 0 bases and 2 bases, with 16 bases remaining between them. The CDR3 nucleotides read TGTGCCACCAGCAGAGATAGGCTCCCCGGCGCAAACACCGGGGAGCTGTTTTTT. As protein: CATSRDRLPGANTGELFF.

The rearrangement links TRBV29-1 to TRBJ2-5, with 8 nucleotides matching TRBD1. V was pared by 6 bases and J by 5 bases, with 5 bases of the junction left unmatched. The germline CDR1 and CDR2 sequences are SQVTM and ANQGSEA. The CDR3 totals 12 residues. The CDR3 sequence: CSVGQARETQYF. The CDR3, as DNA: TGCAGCGTGGGACAGGCGAGGGAGACCCAGTACTTC.

The chain uses TRBV9 and TRBJ1-1, with D perhaps TRBD1 (6 bases). V gave up 0 bases and J gave up 5 bases, with 11 bases separating them. From germline, CDR1 is SGDLS and CDR2 YYNGEE. The CDR3 extends over 14 amino acids. This CDR3 is CASSVEGGRTEAFF. The DNA for the CDR3 is TGTGCCAGCAGCGTAGAGGGGGGGCGAACTGAAGCTTTCTTT.

The rearrangement uses TRBV5-8 and TRBJ1-2; 7 bases align to TRBD1. This CDR3 spans 15 amino acids. Losses at the gene ends were 0 bases for V and 7 bases for J; bases not matched to a gene: 9. Germline V lookup: CDR1 SGHTS, CDR2 YDEGEE. The CDR3 loop reads CASSLESRGVIGYTF. The CDR3 DNA is TGTGCCAGCAGCTTGGAATCCAGGGGGGTTATTGGCTACACCTTC.

This clone was picked up a small number of times. V usage is TRBV14 and J usage is TRBJ2-1; a weak D match, TRBD1 (5 bases). Between the trimmed V and J ends, which lost 4 bases and 8 bases, there was a span of 9 bases. Germline CDR1 and CDR2: SGHDN and FVKESK. The CDR3 spans 12 residues. The CDR3 coding sequence is TGTGCCAGCAGCCCTCAGGGATATGAGCAGTTCTTC. Its translation is CASSPQGYEQFF.

V and J are TRBV19 and TRBJ2-7, with 9 nucleotides matching TRBD1. V lost 6 bases to trimming and J lost 2 bases; unmatched junction nucleotides: 14. CDR1 and CDR2 (germline): LNHDA, SQIVND (reference sequence). The CDR3 is 17 residues long. The CDR3 loop reads CASSPSRDRVYAYEQYF. CDR3 DNA sequence: TGTGCCAGTAGCCCGTCCCGGGACAGGGTCTATGCCTACGAGCAGTACTTC.

The chain employs TRBV6-5 and TRBJ1-2, with TRBD1 matching 9 bases. V gave up 4 bases and J gave up 8 bases; unmatched junction bases: 5. Per germline, CDR1 MNHEY and CDR2 SVGAGI. There are 13 residues in the CDR3. The chain's CDR3 is CASSSGQGRGYTF. The CDR3 coding sequence is TGTGCCAGCAGTTCCGGACAGGGGCGCGGCTACACCTTC.

The genes are TRBV5-6 and TRBJ2-5; a weak D match, TRBD2 (5 bases). V was shortened by 1 base and J by 3 bases, with 10 bases between the two germline ends. The V gene's germline CDR1 is SGHDT and CDR2 YYEEEE. The CDR3 loop spans 14 amino acids. For the CDR3, the DNA is TGTGCCAGCAGCTTGAGATGGGGAGAAGAGACCCAGTACTTC. As protein: CASSLRWGEETQYF. Complete variable domain (other parts from reference TRBV5-6 and TRBJ2-5): DAGVTQSPTHLIKTRGQQVTLRCSPKSGHDTVSWYQQALGQGPQFIFQYYEEEERQRGNFPDRFSGHQFPNYSSELNVNALLLGDSALYLCASSLRWGEETQYFGPGTRLLVL.

The V and J genes are TRBV29-1 and TRBJ2-1, with 10 bases matching TRBD1. The CDR3 sequence is 15 residues long. V was clipped by 3 bases and J by 11 bases; unmatched bases: 13. CDR1 SQVTM and CDR2 ANQGSEA come from the germline V gene. Written as DNA, the CDR3 is TGCAGCGTTGACCCTACCGGGACAGGGGCGTACAAGCAGTTCTTC. Encoded protein: CSVDPTGTGAYKQFF.

This clone has only one observation. V usage is TRBV7-2 and J usage is TRBJ2-1; D not resolved. The CDR3 is 14 amino acids. CDR1 is SGHTA and CDR2 is FQGNSA in the germline V gene. V lost 6 bases and J lost 4, with 13 bases in between. The CDR3 DNA follows: TGTGCCAGCAGTACGGCAACGGTATACAATGAGCAGTTCTTC. Translating gives CASSTATVYNEQFF.

This chain connects TRBV6-5 to TRBJ2-2; D tentatively reads TRBD1 or TRBD2 (6 bases each). The germline gives CDR1 MNHEY, CDR2 SVGAGI. V shed 7 bases and J shed 1 base, with 13 bases lying between them. The CDR3 length is 15 residues. DNA of the CDR3: TGTGCCAGCAAAGAGGGGGGCCGGAACACCGGGGAGCTGTTTTTT. It codes for CASKEGGRNTGELFF.